This T cell receptor beta chain appears in the sequencing data of a study of identifying expanded T cells in peripheral blood. The method was immunoSEQ multiplex PCR; TCRdb's version includes in-frame clones alone and lacks a portion of them. The sample has roughly 120,000 clones; 88% are singletons. The ends lost 4 bases at V and 5 bases at J; junction bases unmatched: 5. CDR3 length equals 14 residues. From germline, CDR1 is MNHEY and CDR2 SVGAGI. The sequenced sample was blood. V gene TRBV6-5 combines with J gene TRBJ2-7; 10 bases line up with TRBD1. The source is a person between 18 and 69 years old in good health. The CDR3, as DNA: TGTGCCAGCAGTTCGGGACAGGGGTTCAACGAGCAGTACTTC. It encodes CASSSGQGFNEQYF.